The TCR beta chain under discussion was sequenced for a study of T cells after yellow fever vaccination. Remarks on this clonotype: What it recognizes is unknown.

Findings of the study overall: A secondary response was less intense yet reached its peak sooner, at day 5 versus 15.

TCRdb ran MiXCR on the 5' RACE reads and lists one entry per CDR3 protein. This sample has roughly 500,000 distinct CDR3 sequences, with 15% to 20% found just once. Germline lookup yields CDR1 MNHNS and CDR2 SASEGT. V was clipped by 2 bases and J by 0 bases, with 2 bases between them. CDR3 size: 13 residues. This sample comprised PBMCs, obtained 15 days after the yellow fever booster vaccination. The rearrangement uses TRBV6-1 and TRBJ2-1; D uncertain. The sequence came from a man younger than 40 who received the YFV17D yellow fever vaccine. In nucleotides, the CDR3 is TGTGCCAGCAGTGAACCCTCCTACAATGAGCAGTTCTTC. Encoded protein: CASSEPSYNEQFF.